This T cell receptor (beta chain) was profiled in a study of cytomegalovirus exposure and HLA in healthy donors. This CDR3 contains 14 residues. Per the germline V gene, CDR1 is SGDLS and CDR2 is YYNGEE. The V end was cut by 0 bases, the J end by 6 bases, with 10 bases between. Sequencing was performed with immunoSEQ multiplex PCR; in TCRdb, only in-frame clones are kept and a portion is missing. The sample includes fewer than 300,000 clones, approximately 90% seen only once; the top ten take approximately 0.9%. The specimen was PBMCs. This receptor was taken from a woman aged 18-35 years in good health and CMV-seronegative. The chain recombines TRBV9 with TRBJ2-1; possibly TRBD1 for D (5 bases). In DNA form, the CDR3 reads TGTGCCAGCAGCGTAGGGCCCCAGGGCAATGAGCAGTTCTTC. It is translated as CASSVGPQGNEQFF.